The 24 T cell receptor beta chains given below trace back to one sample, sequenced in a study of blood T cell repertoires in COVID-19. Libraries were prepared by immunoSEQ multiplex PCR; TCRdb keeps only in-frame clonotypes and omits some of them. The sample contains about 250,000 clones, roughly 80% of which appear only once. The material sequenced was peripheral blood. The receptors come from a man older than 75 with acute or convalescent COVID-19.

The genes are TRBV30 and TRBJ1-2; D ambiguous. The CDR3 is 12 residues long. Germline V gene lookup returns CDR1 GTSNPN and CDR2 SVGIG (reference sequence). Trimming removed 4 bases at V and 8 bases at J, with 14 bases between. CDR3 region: CAWTPRGSGYTF. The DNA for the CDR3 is TGTGCCTGGACCCCCCGCGGGTCCGGCTACACCTTC.

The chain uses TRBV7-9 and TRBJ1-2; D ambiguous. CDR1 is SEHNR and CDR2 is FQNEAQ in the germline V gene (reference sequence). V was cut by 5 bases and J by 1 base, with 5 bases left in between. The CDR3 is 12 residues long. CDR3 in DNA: TGTGCCAGCAGCCTGAGTAACTATGGCTACACCTTC. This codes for CASSLSNYGYTF.

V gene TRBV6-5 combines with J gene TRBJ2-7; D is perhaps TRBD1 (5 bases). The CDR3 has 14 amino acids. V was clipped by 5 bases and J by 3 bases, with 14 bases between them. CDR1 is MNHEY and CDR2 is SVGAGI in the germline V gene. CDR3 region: CASSPQTDRYEQYF. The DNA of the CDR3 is TGTGCCAGCAGTCCCCAGACAGACCGCTACGAGCAGTACTTC.

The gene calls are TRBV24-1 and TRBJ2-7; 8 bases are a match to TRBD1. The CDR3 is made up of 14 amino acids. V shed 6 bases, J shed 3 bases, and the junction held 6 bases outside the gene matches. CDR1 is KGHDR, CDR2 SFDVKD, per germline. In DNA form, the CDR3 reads TGTGCCACCAGTATAGGACAGGGAGGCTACGAGCAGTACTTC. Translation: CATSIGQGGYEQYF.

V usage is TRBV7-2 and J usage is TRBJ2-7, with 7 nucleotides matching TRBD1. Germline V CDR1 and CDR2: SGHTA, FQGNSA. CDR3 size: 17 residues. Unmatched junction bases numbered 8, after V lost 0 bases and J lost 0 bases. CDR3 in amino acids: CASSLAGTVRSSYEQYF. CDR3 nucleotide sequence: TGTGCCAGCAGCTTAGCCGGGACAGTCCGCAGCTCCTACGAGCAGTACTTC. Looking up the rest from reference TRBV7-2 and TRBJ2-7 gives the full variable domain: GAGVSQSPSNKVTEKGKDVELRCDPISGHTALYWYRQSLGQGLEFLIYFQGNSAPDKSGLPSDRFSAERTGGSVSTLTIQRTQQEDSAVYLCASSLAGTVRSSYEQYFGPGTRLTVT.

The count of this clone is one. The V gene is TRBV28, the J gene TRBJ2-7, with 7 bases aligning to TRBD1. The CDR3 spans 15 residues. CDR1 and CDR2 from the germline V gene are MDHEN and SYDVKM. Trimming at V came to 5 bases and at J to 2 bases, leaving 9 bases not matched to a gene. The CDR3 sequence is CASSPADRWAYEQYF. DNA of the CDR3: TGTGCCAGCAGTCCCGCGGACAGGTGGGCCTACGAGCAGTACTTC. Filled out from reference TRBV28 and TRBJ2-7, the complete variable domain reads DVKVTQSSRYLVKRTGEKVFLECVQDMDHENMFWYRQDPGLGLRLIYFSYDVKMKEKGDIPEGYSVSREKKERFSLILESASTNQTSMYLCASSPADRWAYEQYFGPGTRLTVT.

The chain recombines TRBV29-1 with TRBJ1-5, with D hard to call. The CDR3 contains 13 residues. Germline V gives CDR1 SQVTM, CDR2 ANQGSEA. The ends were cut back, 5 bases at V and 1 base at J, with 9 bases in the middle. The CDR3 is CSVRVRSNQPQHF. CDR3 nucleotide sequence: TGCAGCGTTCGAGTACGGAGCAATCAGCCCCAGCATTTT. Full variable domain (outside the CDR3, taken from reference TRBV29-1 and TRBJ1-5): SAVISQKPSRDICQRGTSLTIQCQVDSQVTMMFWYRQQPGQSLTLIATANQGSEATYESGFVIDKFPISRPNLTFSTLTVSNMSPEDSSIYLCSVRVRSNQPQHFGDGTRLSIL.

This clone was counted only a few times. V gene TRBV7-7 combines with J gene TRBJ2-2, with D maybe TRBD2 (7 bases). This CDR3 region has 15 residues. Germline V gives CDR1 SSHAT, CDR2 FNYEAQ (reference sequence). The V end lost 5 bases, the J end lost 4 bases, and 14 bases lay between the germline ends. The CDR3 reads CASSEGGPATGELFF. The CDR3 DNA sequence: TGTGCCAGCAGCGAGGGGGGGCCGGCCACCGGGGAGCTGTTTTTT. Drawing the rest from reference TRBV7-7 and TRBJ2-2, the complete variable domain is GAGVSQSPRYKVTKRGQDVTLRCDPISSHATLYWYQQALGQGPEFLTYFNYEAQPDKSGLPSDRFSAERPEGSISTLTIQRTEQRDSAMYRCASSEGGPATGELFFGEGSRLTVL.

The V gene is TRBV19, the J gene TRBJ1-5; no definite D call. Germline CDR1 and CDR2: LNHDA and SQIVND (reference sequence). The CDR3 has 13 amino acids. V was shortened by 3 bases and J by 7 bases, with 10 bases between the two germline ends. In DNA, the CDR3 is TGTGCCAGTAGTATTGAGTTTTTCCAGCCCCAGCATTTT. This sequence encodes CASSIEFFQPQHF.

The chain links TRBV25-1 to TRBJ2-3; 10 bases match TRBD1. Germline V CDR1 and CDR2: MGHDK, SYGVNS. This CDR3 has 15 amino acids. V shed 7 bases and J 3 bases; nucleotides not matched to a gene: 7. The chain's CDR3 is CASTRQGAGTDTQYF. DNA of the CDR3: TGTGCCAGCACCAGACAGGGGGCTGGGACAGATACGCAGTATTTT.

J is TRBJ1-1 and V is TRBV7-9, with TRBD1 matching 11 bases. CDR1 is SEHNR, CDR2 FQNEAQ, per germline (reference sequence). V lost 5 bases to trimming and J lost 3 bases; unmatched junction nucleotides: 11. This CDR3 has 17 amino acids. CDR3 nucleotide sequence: TGTGCCAGCAGCCGTTCCCGGACAGGGGGCAAGTACACTGAAGCTTTCTTT. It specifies CASSRSRTGGKYTEAFF. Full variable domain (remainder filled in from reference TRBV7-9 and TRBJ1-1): DTGVSQNPRHKITKRGQNVTFRCDPISEHNRLYWYRQTLGQGPEFLTYFQNEAQLEKSRLLSDRFSAERPKGSFSTLEIQRTEQGDSAMYLCASSRSRTGGKYTEAFFGQGTRLTVV.

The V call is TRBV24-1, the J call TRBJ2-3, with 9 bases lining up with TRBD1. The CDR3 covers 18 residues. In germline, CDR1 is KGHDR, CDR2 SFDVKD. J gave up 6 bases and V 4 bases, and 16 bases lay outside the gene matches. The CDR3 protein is CATSDPLGQGKYLDTQYF. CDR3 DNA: TGTGCCACCAGTGACCCCCTGGGACAGGGAAAATATTTGGATACGCAGTATTTT.

The CDR3 DNA reads TGTGCCAGCAGCCACGGGGATAGGGACACTGAAGCTTTCTTT. Its protein is CASSHGDRDTEAFF. The chain joins TRBV3-1 (or the pseudogene TRBV3-2) to TRBJ1-1; D remains unclear. Deletions cut 3 bases from V and 3 bases from J, with 11 bases between. Germline assignment: CDR1 LGHDT and CDR2 YNNKEL (reference sequence). The CDR3 has 14 residues.

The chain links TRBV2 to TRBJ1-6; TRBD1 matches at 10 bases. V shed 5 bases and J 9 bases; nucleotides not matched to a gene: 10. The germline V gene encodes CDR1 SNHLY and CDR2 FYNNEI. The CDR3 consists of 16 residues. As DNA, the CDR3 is TGTGCCAGCAGTCCTAAGGGGACAGGGGTGTTTTCACCCCTCCACTTT. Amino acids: CASSPKGTGVFSPLHF. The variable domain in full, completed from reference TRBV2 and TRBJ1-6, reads EPEVTQTPSHQVTQMGQEVILRCVPISNHLYFYWYRQILGQKVEFLVSFYNNEISEKSEIFDDQFSVERPDGSNFTLKIRSTKLEDSAMYFCASSPKGTGVFSPLHFGNGTRLTVT.

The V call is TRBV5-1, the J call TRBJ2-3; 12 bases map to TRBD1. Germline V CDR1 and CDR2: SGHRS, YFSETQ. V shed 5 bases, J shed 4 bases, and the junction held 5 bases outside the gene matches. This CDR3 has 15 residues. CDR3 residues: CASSPGQGAPDTQYF. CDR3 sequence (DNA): TGCGCCAGCAGTCCGGGACAGGGGGCCCCAGATACGCAGTATTTT.

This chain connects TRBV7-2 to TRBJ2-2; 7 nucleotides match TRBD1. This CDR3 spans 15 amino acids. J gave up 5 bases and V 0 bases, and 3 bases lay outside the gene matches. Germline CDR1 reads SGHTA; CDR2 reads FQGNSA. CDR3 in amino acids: CASSLAQGWTGELFF. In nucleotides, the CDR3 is TGTGCCAGCAGCTTAGCACAGGGGTGGACCGGGGAGCTGTTTTTT.

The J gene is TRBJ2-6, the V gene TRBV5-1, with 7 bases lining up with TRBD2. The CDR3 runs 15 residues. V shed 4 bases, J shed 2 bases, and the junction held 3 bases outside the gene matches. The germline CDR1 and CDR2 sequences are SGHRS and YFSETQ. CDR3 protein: CASSKGGTGANVLTF. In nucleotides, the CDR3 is TGCGCCAGCAGCAAGGGAGGGACTGGGGCCAACGTCCTGACTTTC.

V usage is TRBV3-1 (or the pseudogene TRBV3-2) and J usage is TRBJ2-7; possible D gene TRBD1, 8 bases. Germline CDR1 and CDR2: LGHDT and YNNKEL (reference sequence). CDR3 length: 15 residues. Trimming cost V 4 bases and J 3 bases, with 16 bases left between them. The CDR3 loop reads CASSPSGQGFYEQYF. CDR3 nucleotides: TGTGCCAGCAGCCCTAGCGGACAGGGATTCTACGAGCAGTACTTC.

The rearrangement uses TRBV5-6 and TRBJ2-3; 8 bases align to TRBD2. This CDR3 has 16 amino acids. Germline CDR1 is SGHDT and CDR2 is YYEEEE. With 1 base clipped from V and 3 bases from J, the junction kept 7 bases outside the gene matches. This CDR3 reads CASSLLVGGATDTQYF. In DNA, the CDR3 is TGTGCCAGCAGCTTGCTCGTCGGGGGGGCGACAGATACGCAGTATTTT.

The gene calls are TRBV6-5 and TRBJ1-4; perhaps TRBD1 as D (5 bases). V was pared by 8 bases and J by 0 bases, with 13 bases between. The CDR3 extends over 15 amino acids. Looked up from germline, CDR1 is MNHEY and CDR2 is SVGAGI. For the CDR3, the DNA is TGTGCCAGCGGACCAACAGGCTCAACTAATGAAAAACTGTTTTTT. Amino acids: CASGPTGSTNEKLFF.

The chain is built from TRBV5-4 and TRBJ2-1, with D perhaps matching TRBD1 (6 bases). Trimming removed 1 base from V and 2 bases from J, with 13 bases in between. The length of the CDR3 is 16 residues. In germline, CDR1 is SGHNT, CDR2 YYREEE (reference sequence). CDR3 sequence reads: CASSLSAGAPYNEQFF. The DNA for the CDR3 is TGTGCCAGCAGCTTGTCCGCAGGGGCCCCCTACAATGAGCAGTTCTTC.

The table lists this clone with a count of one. CDR3 amino acids: CASSLSPGLAVYTQYF. The CDR3 nucleotides read TGTGCCAGCAGCTTATCCCCGGGACTAGCTGTTTATACGCAGTATTTT. This rearrangement joins TRBV11-1 to TRBJ2-3, with 9 nucleotides matching TRBD2. Germline V gene data show CDR1 as SGHAT and CDR2 as FQDESV (reference sequence). Losses at the gene ends were 2 bases for V and 7 bases for J; bases not matched to a gene: 10. The length of the CDR3 is 16 residues.

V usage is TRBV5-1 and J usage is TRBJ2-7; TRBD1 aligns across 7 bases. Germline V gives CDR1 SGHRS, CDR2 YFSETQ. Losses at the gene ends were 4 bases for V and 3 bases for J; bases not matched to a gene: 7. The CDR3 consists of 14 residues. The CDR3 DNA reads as TGCGCCAGCAGCCTGGCAGACAGGGACTACGAGCAGTACTTC. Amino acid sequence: CASSLADRDYEQYF.

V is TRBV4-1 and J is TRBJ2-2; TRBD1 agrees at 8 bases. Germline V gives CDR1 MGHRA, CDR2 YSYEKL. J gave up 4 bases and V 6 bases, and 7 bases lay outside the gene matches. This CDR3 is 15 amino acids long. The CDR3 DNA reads TGCGCCAGCAGTTCGGCAGGGGGCGGCACCGGGGAGCTGTTTTTT. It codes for CASSSAGGGTGELFF.